One and the same sample provided the 20 T cell receptor beta chains below, sequenced in a study of T cells in Graves' hyperthyroidism and ophthalmopathy. Amplification of TCR beta CDR3 regions was performed using RNA transcripts as template. The HTBI primer set served for first-round RT-PCR of the TCR CDR3. TCRdb re-derived calls from the multiplex PCR reads in MiXCR, one entry per CDR3 protein. The table includes roughly 380,000 distinct CDR3 sequences, approximately 15% detected once. Input material: blood. Every receptor here comes from a woman between 55 and 75 years old with Graves' hyperthyroidism.

To note about this clonotype: Just one base apart from a much larger clone, this may be a read error. V is TRBV6-5 and J is TRBJ1-5, with TRBD1 as a possible D gene (6 bases). CDR3 length equals 12 residues. Germline-derived CDR1 and CDR2 are MNHEY and SVGAGI. V lost 4 bases to trimming and J lost 7 bases, with 8 bases between them. The DNA for the CDR3 is TGTGCCAGCAGTTCAGGGGAGCAGCCCCAGCATTTT. It is translated as CASSSGEQPQHF.

This clonotype showed up many times. V gene TRBV20-1 combines with J gene TRBJ2-1; 7 positions match TRBD2. CDR3 length equals 16 residues. Germline values: CDR1 DFQATT, CDR2 SNEGSKA (reference sequence). V gave up 4 bases and J gave up 4 bases; unmatched junction bases: 13. This CDR3 is CSAISGGLVRYNEQFF. CDR3 DNA sequence: TGCAGTGCTATCTCGGGAGGACTAGTTCGGTACAATGAGCAGTTCTTC.

In this sample, this clonotype turned up a few times. The chain is built from TRBV24-1 and TRBJ1-2; TRBD1 might be the D (5 bases). Between the trimmed V and J ends, which lost 6 bases and 5 bases, there was a span of 12 bases. The germline CDR1 and CDR2 sequences are KGHDR and SFDVKD. The CDR3 runs 13 residues. For the CDR3, the DNA is TGTGCCACCAGTCCCGGGACCATTTATGGCTACACCTTC. It encodes CATSPGTIYGYTF.

The rearrangement uses TRBV12-3 or TRBV12-4 and TRBJ2-3, with 11 nucleotides matching TRBD1. The CDR3 totals 15 residues. Germline trimming cut 2 bases from V and 8 bases from J; bases unmatched to any gene: 6. CDR3 nucleotide sequence: TGTGCCAGCAGTTTACCCGGACAGGGGGCGCGTACGCAGTATTTT. It translates to CASSLPGQGARTQYF.

This clonotype was picked up a small number of times. This chain joins TRBV15 and TRBJ2-1; possible D gene TRBD1, 7 bases. From germline, CDR1 is LNHNV and CDR2 YYDKDF (reference sequence). The ends were cut back, 1 base at V and 4 bases at J, with 11 bases in the middle. The CDR3 totals 15 residues. The CDR3 spells CATSRGRGLYNEQFF. In DNA, the CDR3 is TGTGCCACCAGCAGAGGGAGGGGGCTATACAATGAGCAGTTCTTC. The whole variable domain, filled in from reference TRBV15 and TRBJ2-1, reads DAMVIQNPRYQVTQFGKPVTLSCSQTLNHNVMYWYQQKSSQAPKLLFHYYDKDFNNEADTPDNFQSRRPNTSFCFLDIRSPGLGDTAMYLCATSRGRGLYNEQFFGPGTRLTVL.

In its sample, this clonotype was seen a few times. The V call is TRBV12-3 or TRBV12-4, the J call TRBJ1-5, with 9 bases fitting TRBD1. Losses at the gene ends were 6 bases for V and 7 bases for J; bases not matched to a gene: 13. The length of the CDR3 is 16 residues. The CDR3, as DNA: TGTGCCAGCAGCTTTCACGACGGGACAGGGAGACAGCCCCAGCATTTT. It yields the protein CASSFHDGTGRQPQHF.

This clonotype occurred a few times. This chain joins TRBV10-3 and TRBJ1-2, with TRBD1 matching over 8 bases. CDR1 is ENHRY, CDR2 SYGVKD, per germline. Germline trimming cut 5 bases from V and 7 bases from J; bases unmatched to any gene: 6. The CDR3 consists of 13 residues. The CDR3 spells CAISMDREVGYTF. The DNA of the CDR3 is TGTGCCATCAGTATGGACAGGGAGGTTGGCTACACCTTC.

This clonotype appeared many times. The V and J genes are TRBV12-3 or TRBV12-4 and TRBJ2-7; D gene ambiguous. Trimming removed 6 bases from V and 3 bases from J, with 6 bases in between. The length of the CDR3 is 11 residues. CDR3 sequence reads: CASSYDYEQYF. In DNA form, the CDR3 reads TGTGCCAGCAGCTACGACTACGAGCAGTACTTC.

This sequence joins TRBV7-9 and TRBJ2-7; D gene ambiguous. V was pared by 5 bases and J by 4 bases, with 12 bases between. CDR3 length: 13 amino acids. The germline CDR1 and CDR2 sequences are SEHNR and FQNEAQ (reference sequence). In nucleotides, the CDR3 is TGTGCCAGCAGCCCCCCCCGTTATTACGAGCAGTACTTC. Translating it yields CASSPPRYYEQYF. The variable domain in full, completed from reference TRBV7-9 and TRBJ2-7, reads DTGVSQNPRHKITKRGQNVTFRCDPISEHNRLYWYRQTLGQGPEFLTYFQNEAQLEKSRLLSDRFSAERPKGSFSTLEIQRTEQGDSAMYLCASSPPRYYEQYFGPGTRLTVT.

This clonotype was seen many times. The chain carries TRBV24-1 and TRBJ2-5; D perhaps matches TRBD1 (5 bases). In germline, CDR1 is KGHDR, CDR2 SFDVKD. This CDR3 spans 14 amino acids. V lost 4 bases to trimming and J lost 3 bases, with 11 bases between them. The CDR3: CATSDPGAEETQYF. CDR3 bases: TGTGCCACCAGTGACCCTGGGGCGGAAGAGACCCAGTACTTC.

In regard to this clonotype: A much larger clone lies a single base off, so this may be a read error. The chain recombines TRBV30 with TRBJ1-1, with D possibly TRBD1 on 6 matching bases. Germline V gene lookup returns CDR1 GTSNPN and CDR2 SVGIG (reference sequence). There are 11 residues in the CDR3. CDR3 in amino acids: CPWSRGEEAFF. CDR3 nucleotide sequence: TGTCCCTGGAGTAGGGGGGAAGAAGCTTTCTTT.

In its sample, this clonotype was seen many times. The V and J genes are TRBV12-3 or TRBV12-4 and TRBJ2-7; 8 positions agree with TRBD1. The J segment lost 7 bases and the V segment lost 6 bases, leaving 17 bases of the junction unmatched. This CDR3 is 16 amino acids long. In DNA form, the CDR3 reads TGTGCCAGCAGCTCCACCTGGGGACAGGTAGTCTGGGAGCAGTACTTC. Translation: CASSSTWGQVVWEQYF.

This clonotype was found many times. This chain uses TRBV29-1 with TRBJ1-1; the D is unclear. This CDR3 comprises 12 residues. Between the trimmed V and J ends, which lost 0 bases and 8 bases, there was a span of 10 bases. CDR1 SQVTM and CDR2 ANQGSEA come from the germline V gene. The CDR3 loop reads CSVEDGGPEAFF. The CDR3 region has the DNA TGCAGCGTTGAAGATGGAGGACCAGAAGCTTTCTTT.

Worth noting for this clonotype: Relative to the germline gene, one junction end is altered; a read error may explain this. V is TRBV12-3 or TRBV12-4 and J is TRBJ2-1; 8 bases agree with TRBD2. The CDR3 spans 14 residues. The DNA of the CDR3 is TGTGCCAGCAGTTTCACGGGAGGGCGAAATGAGCAGTCCTTC. Protein product: CASSFTGGRNEQSF.

For this clonotype: A much larger clone is a single base away; this may be a read error. The chain joins TRBV12-5 to TRBJ2-6, with D possibly matching TRBD2 (6 bases). Germline values: CDR1 LGHNT, CDR2 FRNRAP. The CDR3 totals 16 residues. The CDR3 nucleotides are TGTACTAGTGGTTTGGTACTAGCTGCCGGGGCCAACGTCCTGACTTTC. Translation gives CTSGLVLAAGANVLTF.

A few counts support this clonotype. The chain combines TRBV20-1 with TRBJ1-1; 8 nucleotides match TRBD1. Germline lookup yields CDR1 DFQATT and CDR2 SNEGSKA (reference sequence). With 0 bases clipped from V and 3 bases from J, the junction kept 12 bases outside the gene matches. The CDR3 extends over 17 amino acids. The CDR3 bases are TGCAGTGCTAGAGATGATCGGGCAGGGGGCGTGTACACTGAAGCTTTCTTT. Protein product: CSARDDRAGGVYTEAFF.

The rearrangement uses TRBV6-1 and TRBJ2-1, with 12 nucleotides matching TRBD2. Trimming took 6 bases from V and 9 from J; bases not matched to a gene: 12. The germline V gene has CDR1 MNHNS and CDR2 SASEGT. CDR3 length equals 16 residues. CDR3 sequence reads: CASRPSGRAHVGEQFF. For the CDR3, the DNA is TGTGCCAGCAGGCCTAGCGGGAGGGCCCACGTCGGTGAGCAGTTCTTC.

This clonotype was observed many times. The chain couples TRBV10-1 to TRBJ2-2; tentatively, D is TRBD2 (5 bases). Between the trimmed V and J ends, which lost 4 bases and 4 bases, there was a span of 16 bases. CDR3 length: 16 amino acids. Per the germline V gene, CDR1 is WNHNN and CDR2 is SYGVQD (reference sequence). CDR3 in DNA: TGCGCCAGCAGTGGAAATAGCGAGAGCGCCACCGGGGAGCTGTTTTTT. This codes for CASSGNSESATGELFF.

This clonotype was seen ten or more times. The chain links TRBV5-6 to TRBJ2-5; D is possibly TRBD2 (5 bases). This CDR3 has 12 amino acids. Germline values: CDR1 SGHDT, CDR2 YYEEEE. The V end was cut by 7 bases, the J end by 5 bases, with 12 bases between. The CDR3 reads CASQGRGETQYF. CDR3 bases: TGTGCCAGCCAAGGTCGCGGGGAGACCCAGTACTTC. The whole variable domain, remainder taken from reference TRBV5-6 and TRBJ2-5, is DAGVTQSPTHLIKTRGQQVTLRCSPKSGHDTVSWYQQALGQGPQFIFQYYEEEERQRGNFPDRFSGHQFPNYSSELNVNALLLGDSALYLCASQGRGETQYFGPGTRLLVL.

The table lists this clonotype with a few counts. V is TRBV7-9 and J is TRBJ1-1; TRBD1 is a possible D gene (6 bases). V shed 2 bases and J shed 3 bases, with 13 bases lying between them. The CDR3 contains 15 residues. The V gene's germline CDR1 is SEHNR and CDR2 FQNEAQ (reference sequence). DNA for the CDR3: TGTGCCAGCAGCTTACTACAAGGGGGGTACACTGAAGCTTTCTTT. It translates to CASSLLQGGYTEAFF. The full variable domain, rest sourced from reference TRBV7-9 and TRBJ1-1, is DTGVSQNPRHKITKRGQNVTFRCDPISEHNRLYWYRQTLGQGPEFLTYFQNEAQLEKSRLLSDRFSAERPKGSFSTLEIQRTEQGDSAMYLCASSLLQGGYTEAFFGQGTRLTVV.